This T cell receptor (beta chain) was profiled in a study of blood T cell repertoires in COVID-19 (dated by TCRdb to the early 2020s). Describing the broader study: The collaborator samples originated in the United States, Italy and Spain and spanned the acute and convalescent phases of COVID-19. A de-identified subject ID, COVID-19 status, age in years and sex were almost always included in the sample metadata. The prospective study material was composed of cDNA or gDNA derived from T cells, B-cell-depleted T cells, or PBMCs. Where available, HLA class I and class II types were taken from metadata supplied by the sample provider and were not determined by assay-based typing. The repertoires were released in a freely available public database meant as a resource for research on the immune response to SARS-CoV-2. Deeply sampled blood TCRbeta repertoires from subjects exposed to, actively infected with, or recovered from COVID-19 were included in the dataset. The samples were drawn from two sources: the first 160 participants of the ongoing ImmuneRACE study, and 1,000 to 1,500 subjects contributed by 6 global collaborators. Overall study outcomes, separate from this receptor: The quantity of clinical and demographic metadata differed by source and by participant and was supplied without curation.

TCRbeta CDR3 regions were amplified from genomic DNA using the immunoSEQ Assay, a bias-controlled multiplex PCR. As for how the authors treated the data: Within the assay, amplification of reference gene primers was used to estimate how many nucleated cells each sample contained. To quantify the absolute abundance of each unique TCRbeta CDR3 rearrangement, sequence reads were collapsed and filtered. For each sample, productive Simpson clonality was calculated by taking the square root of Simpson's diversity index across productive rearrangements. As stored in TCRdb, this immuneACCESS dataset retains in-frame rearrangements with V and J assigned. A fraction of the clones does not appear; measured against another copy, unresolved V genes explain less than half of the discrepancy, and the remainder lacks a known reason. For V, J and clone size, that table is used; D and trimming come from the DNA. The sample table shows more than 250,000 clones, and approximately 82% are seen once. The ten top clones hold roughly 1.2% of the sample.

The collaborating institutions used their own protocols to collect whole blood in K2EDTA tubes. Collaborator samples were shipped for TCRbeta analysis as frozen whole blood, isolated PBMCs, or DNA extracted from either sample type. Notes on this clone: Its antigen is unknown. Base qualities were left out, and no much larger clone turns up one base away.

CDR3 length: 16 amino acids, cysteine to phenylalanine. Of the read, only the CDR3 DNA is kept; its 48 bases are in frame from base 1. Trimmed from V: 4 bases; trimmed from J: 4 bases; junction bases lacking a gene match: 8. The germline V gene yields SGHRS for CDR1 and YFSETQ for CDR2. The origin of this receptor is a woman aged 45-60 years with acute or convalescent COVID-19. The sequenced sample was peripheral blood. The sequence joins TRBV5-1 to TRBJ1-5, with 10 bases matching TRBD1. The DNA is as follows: TGCGCCAGCAGCCCCGGGACAGGGGAATGGAATCAGCCCCAGCATTTT. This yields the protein CASSPGTGEWNQPQHF.